This T cell receptor beta chain was sequenced for a study of blood T cell repertoires in COVID-19 (dated by TCRdb to about 2020). About the full investigation: Collaborator samples came from the United States, Italy and Spain and covered acute and convalescent phases of COVID-19. The repertoires were released in a freely available public database meant as a resource for research on the immune response to SARS-CoV-2. Nearly every sample came with metadata listing a de-identified subject ID, COVID-19 status, age in years and sex. The prospective study material was composed of cDNA or gDNA derived from T cells, B-cell-depleted T cells, or PBMCs. The samples were drawn from two sources: the first 160 participants of the ongoing ImmuneRACE study, and over 1,000 subjects contributed by 6 global collaborators. Where available, HLA class I and class II types were obtained from metadata supplied by the sample provider rather than from assay-based typing. Deeply sampled blood TCRbeta repertoires from subjects exposed to, actively infected with, or recovered from COVID-19 were included in the dataset. Points the paper makes about the study in general: Clinical and demographic metadata were provided uncurated, with the amount varying by source and participant.

Whole blood was collected in K2EDTA tubes by collaborating institutions according to the institutions' own protocols. For TCRbeta analysis, collaborators shipped samples in one of three forms: frozen whole blood, isolated PBMCs, or DNA extracted from either of those sample types. A remark on this clone: Its antigen is still unknown. No base-level quality is on record; no much larger clone is a single base apart. This same CDR3 is encoded by further DNA sequences in the sample.

The immunoSEQ Assay, a bias-controlled multiplex PCR, was used to amplify TCRbeta CDR3 regions from genomic DNA. The paper's processing steps were these. Within the assay, amplification of reference gene primers was used to estimate how many nucleated cells each sample contained. To quantify the absolute abundance of each unique TCRbeta CDR3 rearrangement, sequence reads were collapsed and filtered. For each sample, productive Simpson clonality was calculated by taking the square root of Simpson's diversity index across productive rearrangements. The table comes from immuneACCESS by way of TCRdb, which keeps in-frame sequences with V and J called. Part of the clones is missing from these tables; in studies checked, under half for an unresolved V gene and the rest for unknown reasons. That table gives V, J and clone size, and the DNA gave D and trimming. A total of roughly 380,000 clones appear in this sample, more than 65% of them only once. Together, the top ten hold more than 0.85% of the sample.

The clonotype originates from a human donor with acute or convalescent COVID-19. The donor label of this sample is uncertain. Sequences were obtained from peripheral blood.

The CDR3 reads CASSLGRGGTDTQYF. The DNA reads as follows: TGCGCCAGCAGCTTGGGGCGGGGGGGCACAGATACGCAGTATTTT. The chain is assembled from TRBV5-1 and TRBJ2-3, and 8 bases in between align with TRBD2. The CDR3 contains 15 residues, cysteine and phenylalanine counted. Only the CDR3 portion is preserved as DNA: 45 bases, with reading frame beginning at the first base. At the junction V is shortened by 0 bases and J by 1 base; bases outside the gene matches: 1. The germline V gene encodes CDR1 SGHRS and CDR2 YFSETQ.